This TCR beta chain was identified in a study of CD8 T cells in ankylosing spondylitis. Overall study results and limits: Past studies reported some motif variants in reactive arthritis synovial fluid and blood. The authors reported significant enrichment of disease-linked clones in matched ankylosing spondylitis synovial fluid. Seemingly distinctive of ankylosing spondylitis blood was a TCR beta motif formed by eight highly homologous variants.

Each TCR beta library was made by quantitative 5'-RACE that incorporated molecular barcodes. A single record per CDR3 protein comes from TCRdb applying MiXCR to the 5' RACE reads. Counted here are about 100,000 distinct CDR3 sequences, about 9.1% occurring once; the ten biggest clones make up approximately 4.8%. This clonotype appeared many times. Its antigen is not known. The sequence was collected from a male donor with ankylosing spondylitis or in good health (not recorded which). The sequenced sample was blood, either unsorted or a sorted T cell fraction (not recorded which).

The CDR3 nucleotides are TGCGCCAGCAGTCACCCCGGAGCTAGCACAGATACGCAGTATTTT. Its protein product is CASSHPGASTDTQYF. The chain employs TRBV23-1 and TRBJ2-3; D call uncertain. TRBV23-1 carries the ORF label, with uncertain function. The CDR3 spans 15 residues. V dropped 3 bases and J dropped 0 bases, with 10 bases sitting between them.